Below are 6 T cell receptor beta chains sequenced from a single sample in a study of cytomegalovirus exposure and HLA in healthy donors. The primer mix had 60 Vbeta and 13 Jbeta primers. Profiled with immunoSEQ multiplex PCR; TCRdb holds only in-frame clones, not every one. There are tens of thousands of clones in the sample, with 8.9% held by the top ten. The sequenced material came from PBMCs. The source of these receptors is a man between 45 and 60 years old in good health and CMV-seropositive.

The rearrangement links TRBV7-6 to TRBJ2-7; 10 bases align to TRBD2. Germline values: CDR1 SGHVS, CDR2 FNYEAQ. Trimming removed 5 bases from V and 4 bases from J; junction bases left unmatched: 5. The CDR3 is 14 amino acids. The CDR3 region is CASSRTSGGYEQYF. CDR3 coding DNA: TGTGCCAGCAGCCGGACTAGCGGAGGGTACGAGCAGTACTTC.

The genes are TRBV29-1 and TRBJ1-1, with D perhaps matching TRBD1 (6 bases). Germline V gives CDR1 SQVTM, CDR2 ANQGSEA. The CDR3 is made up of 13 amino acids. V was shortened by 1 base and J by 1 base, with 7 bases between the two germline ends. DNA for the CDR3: TGCAGCGTTGAAGGCAGGGGGAACACTGAAGCTTTCTTT. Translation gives CSVEGRGNTEAFF.

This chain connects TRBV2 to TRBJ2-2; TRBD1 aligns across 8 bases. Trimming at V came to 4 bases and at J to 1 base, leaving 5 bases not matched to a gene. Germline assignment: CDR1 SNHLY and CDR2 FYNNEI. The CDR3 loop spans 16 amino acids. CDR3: CASSARTGRNTGELFF. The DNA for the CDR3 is TGTGCCAGCAGTGCAAGGACAGGGAGGAACACCGGGGAGCTGTTTTTT.

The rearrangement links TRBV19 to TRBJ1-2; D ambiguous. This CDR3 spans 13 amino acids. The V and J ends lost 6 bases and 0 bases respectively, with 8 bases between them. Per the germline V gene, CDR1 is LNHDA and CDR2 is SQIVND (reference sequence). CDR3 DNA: TGTGCCAGTAGGTGGCCGACTAACTATGGCTACACCTTC. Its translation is CASRWPTNYGYTF.

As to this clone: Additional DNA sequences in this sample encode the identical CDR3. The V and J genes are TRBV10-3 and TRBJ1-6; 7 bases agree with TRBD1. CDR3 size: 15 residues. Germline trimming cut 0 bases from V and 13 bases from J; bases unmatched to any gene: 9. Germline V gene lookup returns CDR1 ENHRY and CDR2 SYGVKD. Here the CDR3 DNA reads TGTGCCATCAGTGAGTCAGGGACAGACCTTATGCCCCTCCACTTT. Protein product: CAISESGTDLMPLHF.

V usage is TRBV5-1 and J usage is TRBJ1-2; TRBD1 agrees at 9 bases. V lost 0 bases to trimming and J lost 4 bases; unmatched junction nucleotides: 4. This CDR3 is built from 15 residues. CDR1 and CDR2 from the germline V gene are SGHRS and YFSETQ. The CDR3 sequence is CASSLGTGVGYGYTF. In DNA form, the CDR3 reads TGCGCCAGCAGCTTGGGGACAGGGGTCGGCTATGGCTACACCTTC. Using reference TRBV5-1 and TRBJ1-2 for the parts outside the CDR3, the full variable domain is KAGVTQTPRYLIKTRGQQVTLSCSPISGHRSVSWYQQTPGQGLQFLFEYFSETQRNKGNFPGRFSGRQFSNSRSEMNVSTLELGDSALYLCASSLGTGVGYGYTFGSGTRLTVV.